This entry describes one T cell receptor (beta chain). A junction end diverges from the germline sequence, so it may reflect a read error. Time point meaning: persistent/refractory GD, antithyroid drugs over 5 years with positive TRAb. There was RNA extracted from PBMCs, and the TCR library was made from it. Clinicians diagnosed Graves' disease using American Thyroid Association guidelines. For TCR beta, libraries came from iRepertoire HTBI primers and Arm-PCR of CDR3 regions. From the multiplex PCR reads, TCRdb called clonotypes with MiXCR, one entry per CDR3 protein. The profile shows over 300,000 distinct CDR3 sequences, 20% of them singletons. The CDR3 length is 15 residues. Per the germline V gene, CDR1 is MNHEY and CDR2 is SVGEGT. The sample comes from a study of regulatory T cells in long-lasting Graves disease.

Source: peripheral blood mononuclear cells (PBMCs), taken when the disease was refractory, from a patient treated with antithyroid drugs. The sequence was collected from a female donor with Graves disease. The chain is built from TRBV6-2 or TRBV6-3 and TRBJ2-2; 10 bases align to TRBD2. CDR3 region: CASRGSGRYTEELFF. DNA of the CDR3: TGTGCCAGCCGAGGTAGCGGGAGGTACACCGAGGAGCTGTTTTTT.